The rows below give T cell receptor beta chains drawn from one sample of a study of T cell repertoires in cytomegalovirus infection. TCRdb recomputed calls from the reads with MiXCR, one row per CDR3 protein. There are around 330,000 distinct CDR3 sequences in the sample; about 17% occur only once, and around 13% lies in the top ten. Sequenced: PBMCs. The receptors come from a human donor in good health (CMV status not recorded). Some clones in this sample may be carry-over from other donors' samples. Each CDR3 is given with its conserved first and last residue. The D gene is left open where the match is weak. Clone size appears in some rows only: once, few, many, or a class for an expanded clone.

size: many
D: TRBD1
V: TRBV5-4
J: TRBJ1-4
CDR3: CASSYERTGKLFF
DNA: TGTGCCAGCAGCTACGAAAGGACAGGAAAACTGTTTTTT

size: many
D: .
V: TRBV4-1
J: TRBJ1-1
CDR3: CASSLRVQASNTEAFF
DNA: TGCGCCAGCAGCCTACGGGTCCAGGCCTCGAACACTGAAGCTTTCTTT

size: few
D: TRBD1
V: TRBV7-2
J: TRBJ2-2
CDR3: CASSLTGGYGNTGELFF
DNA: TGTGCCAGCAGCTTAACAGGGGGCTACGGGAACACCGGGGAGCTGTTTTTT

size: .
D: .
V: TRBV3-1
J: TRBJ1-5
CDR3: CASSQVPWEPQHF
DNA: TGTGCCAGCAGCCAAGTCCCATGGGAGCCCCAGCATTTT

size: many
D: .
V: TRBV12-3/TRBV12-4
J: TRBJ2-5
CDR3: CASTQGGGQETQYF
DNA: TGTGCCAGCACCCAAGGAGGGGGTCAAGAGACCCAGTACTTC

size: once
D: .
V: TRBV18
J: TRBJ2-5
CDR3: CASSPLTEQETQYF
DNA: TGTGCCAGCTCACCATTGACGGAACAGGAGACCCAGTACTTC

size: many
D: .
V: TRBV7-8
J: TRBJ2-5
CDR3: CASSLAQRQRTETQYF
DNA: TGTGCCAGCAGCTTAGCGCAACGCCAGCGGACGGAGACCCAGTACTTC

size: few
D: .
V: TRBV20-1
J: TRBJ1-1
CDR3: CSGSPGTPDDAFF
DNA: TGCAGTGGCTCACCTGGGACCCCGGACGACGCTTTCTTT

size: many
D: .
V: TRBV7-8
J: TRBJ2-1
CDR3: CASNLFQGQGYNEQFF
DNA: TGTGCCAGCAACCTATTTCAGGGCCAGGGATACAATGAGCAGTTCTTC

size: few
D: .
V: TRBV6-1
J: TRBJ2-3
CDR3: CASSSSGGSSTDTQYF
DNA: TGTGCCAGCAGTTCATCGGGCGGTTCTAGCACAGATACGCAGTATTTT

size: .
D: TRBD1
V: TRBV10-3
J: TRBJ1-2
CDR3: CTISGVGQNYGYTF
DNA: TGTACCATCAGTGGGGTGGGACAGAACTATGGCTACACCTTC

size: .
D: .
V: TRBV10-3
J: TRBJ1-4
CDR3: CATREVQGEKLFF
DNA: TGTGCCACCCGTGAGGTCCAAGGGGAAAAACTGTTTTTT

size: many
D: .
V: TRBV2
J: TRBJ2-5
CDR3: CASSRLLLGSQYF
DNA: TGTGCCAGCAGCCGACTGCTGCTGGGGTCTCAGTACTTC

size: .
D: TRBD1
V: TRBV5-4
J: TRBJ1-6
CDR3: CASSLKGQGSYNSPLHF
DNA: TGTGCCAGCAGCTTGAAAGGACAGGGGAGCTATAATTCACCCCTCCACTTT

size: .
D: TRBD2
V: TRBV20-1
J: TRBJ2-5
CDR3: CSARDLGRGEETQYF
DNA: TGCAGTGCTAGGGACCTCGGACGGGGGGAAGAGACCCAGTACTTC

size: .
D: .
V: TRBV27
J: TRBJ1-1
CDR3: CASRKAGHTNTEAFF
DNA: TGTGCCAGCAGGAAAGCTGGACATACGAACACTGAAGCTTTCTTT

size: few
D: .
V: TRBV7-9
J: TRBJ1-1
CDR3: CASSRDGWNTEAFF
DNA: TGTGCCAGCAGCCGAGACGGGTGGAACACTGAAGCTTTCTTT

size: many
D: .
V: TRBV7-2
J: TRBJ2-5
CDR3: CASSLTQETQYF
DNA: TGTGCCAGCAGCTTGACCCAAGAGACCCAGTACTTC

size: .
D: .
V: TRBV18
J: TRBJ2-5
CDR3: CASSPSDRGETQYF
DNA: TGTGCCAGCTCACCATCCGACAGAGGGGAGACCCAGTACTTC

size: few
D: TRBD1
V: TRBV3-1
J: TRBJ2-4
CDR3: CASSQDSVPGDRVVGTKNIQYF
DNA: TGTGCCAGCAGCCAAGATAGTGTTCCGGGGGACAGGGTTGTTGGCACCAAAAACATTCAGTACTTC

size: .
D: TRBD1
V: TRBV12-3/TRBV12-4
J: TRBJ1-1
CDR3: CASSRDRGSEAFF
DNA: TGTGCCAGCAGTCGGGACAGGGGCTCTGAAGCTTTCTTT

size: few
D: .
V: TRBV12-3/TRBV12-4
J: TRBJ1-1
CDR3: CASSPTLSTEAFF
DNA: TGTGCCAGCAGCCCAACTTTGAGCACTGAAGCTTTCTTT

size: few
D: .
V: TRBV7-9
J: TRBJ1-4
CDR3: CASSSQGTGEKLFF
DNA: TGTGCCAGCAGCTCCCAGGGGACGGGTGAAAAACTGTTTTTT

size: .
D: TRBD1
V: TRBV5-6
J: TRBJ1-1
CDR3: CASSPPGQGSPEAFF
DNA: TGTGCCAGCAGCCCACCGGGACAGGGTAGTCCTGAAGCTTTCTTT

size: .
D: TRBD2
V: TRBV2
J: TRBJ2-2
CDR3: CATLSGGENTGELFF
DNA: TGTGCCACCCTTAGCGGGGGGGAGAACACCGGGGAGCTGTTTTTT

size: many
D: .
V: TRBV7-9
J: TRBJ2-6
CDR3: CASTVTGWSGANVLTF
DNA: TGTGCCAGCACCGTGACAGGTTGGTCTGGGGCCAACGTCCTGACTTTC

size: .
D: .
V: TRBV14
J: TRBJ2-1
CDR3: CASSQRQGYNEQFF
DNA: TGTGCCAGCAGCCAACGGCAGGGGTACAATGAGCAGTTCTTC

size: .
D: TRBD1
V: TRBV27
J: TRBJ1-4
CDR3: CASSETGTGWEKLFF
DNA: TGTGCCAGCAGTGAAACCGGGACAGGCTGGGAAAAACTGTTTTTT

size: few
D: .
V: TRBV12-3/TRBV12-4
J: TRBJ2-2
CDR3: CASSPGEYTGELFF
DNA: TGTGCCAGCAGTCCCGGAGAGTACACCGGGGAGCTGTTTTTT

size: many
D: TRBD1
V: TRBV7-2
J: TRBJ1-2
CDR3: CASSPGQGAHFKGGYTF
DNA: TGTGCCAGCAGCCCAGGACAGGGGGCGCATTTTAAAGGTGGCTACACCTTC

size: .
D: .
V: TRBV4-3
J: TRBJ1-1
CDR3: CANSQVDGSLNTEAFF
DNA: TGCGCCAACAGCCAAGTCGACGGCTCTTTGAACACTGAAGCTTTCTTT

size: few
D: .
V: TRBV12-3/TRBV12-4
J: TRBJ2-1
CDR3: CASPYRDPKFF
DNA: TGTGCCAGCCCGTACAGGGACCCCAAGTTCTTC

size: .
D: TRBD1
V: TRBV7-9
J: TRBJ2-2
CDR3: CASSRPGTGGPQNTGELFF
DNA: TGTGCCAGCAGCCGACCGGGGACAGGGGGCCCCCAGAACACCGGGGAGCTGTTTTTT

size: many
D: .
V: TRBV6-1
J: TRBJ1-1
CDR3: CASTVPGGSSEAFF
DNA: TGTGCCAGCACCGTACCAGGAGGTTCGTCTGAAGCTTTCTTT

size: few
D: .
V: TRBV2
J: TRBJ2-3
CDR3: CASRDGTLSTDTQYF
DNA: TGTGCCAGCAGAGATGGGACACTAAGCACAGATACGCAGTATTTT

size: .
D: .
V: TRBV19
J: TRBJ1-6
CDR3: CASRGQGQPLHF
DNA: TGTGCCAGTAGGGGCCAAGGTCAGCCCCTCCACTTT

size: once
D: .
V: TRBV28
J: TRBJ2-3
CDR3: CASSLTLTGDTQYF
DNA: TGTGCCAGCAGTTTGACTCTAACGGGAGATACGCAGTATTTT

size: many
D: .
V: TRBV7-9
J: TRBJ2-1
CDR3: CASIQNNEQFF
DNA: TGTGCCAGCATCCAGAACAATGAGCAGTTCTTC

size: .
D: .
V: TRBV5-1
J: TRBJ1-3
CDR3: CASSLAGIGNTIYF
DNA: TGCGCCAGCAGCTTGGCCGGGATTGGAAACACCATATATTTT

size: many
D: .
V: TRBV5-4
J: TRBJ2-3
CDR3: CASSPRGIGTDTQYF
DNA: TGTGCCAGCAGCCCCCGGGGCATCGGCACAGATACGCAGTATTTT

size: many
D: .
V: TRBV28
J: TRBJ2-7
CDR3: CASSPAGQAAAYEQYF
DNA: TGTGCCAGCAGCCCCGCCGGGCAGGCCGCCGCCTACGAGCAGTACTTC

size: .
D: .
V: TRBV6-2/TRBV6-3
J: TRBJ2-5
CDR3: CASTTERRGARETQYF
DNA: TGTGCCAGCACCACAGAAAGGAGGGGGGCCAGGGAGACCCAGTACTTC

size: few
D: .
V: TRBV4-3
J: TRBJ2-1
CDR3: CASSQDLSGPYNEQFF
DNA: TGCGCCAGCAGCCAAGATCTGAGCGGCCCCTACAATGAGCAGTTCTTC

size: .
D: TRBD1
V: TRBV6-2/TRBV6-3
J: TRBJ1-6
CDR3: CASRAERTGGDSPLHF
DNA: TGTGCCAGCAGAGCTGAGCGGACAGGGGGGGATTCACCCCTCCACTTT

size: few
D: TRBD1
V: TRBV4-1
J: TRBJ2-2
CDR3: CASSLADRGLTGELFF
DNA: TGCGCCAGCAGCCTTGCGGACAGGGGCCTAACCGGGGAGCTGTTTTTT

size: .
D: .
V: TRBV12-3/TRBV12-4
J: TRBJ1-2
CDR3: CTSSIGGYGYTF
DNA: TGTACCAGCAGCATCGGGGGATATGGCTACACCTTC

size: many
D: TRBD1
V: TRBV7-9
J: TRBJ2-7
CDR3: CASTEGAGHEQYF
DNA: TGTGCCAGCACCGAGGGGGCCGGCCACGAGCAGTACTTC

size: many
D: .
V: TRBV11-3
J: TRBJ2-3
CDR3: CASSPGGPADTQYF
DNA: TGTGCCAGCAGCCCTGGGGGGCCAGCAGATACGCAGTATTTT

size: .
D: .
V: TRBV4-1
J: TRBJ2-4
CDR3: CASSRQWKGALAKNIQYF
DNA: TGCGCCAGCAGCCGGCAATGGAAAGGGGCCCTAGCCAAAAACATTCAGTACTTC

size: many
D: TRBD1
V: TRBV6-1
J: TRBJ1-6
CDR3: CASSGLTGAYNSPLHF
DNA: TGTGCCAGCAGCGGATTGACAGGGGCTTATAATTCACCCCTCCACTTT

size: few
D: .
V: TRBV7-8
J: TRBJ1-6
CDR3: CASSLWEFDNSPLHF
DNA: TGTGCCAGCAGCTTATGGGAGTTCGATAATTCACCCCTCCACTTT

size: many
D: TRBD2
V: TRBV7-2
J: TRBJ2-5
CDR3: CASSWRGAPETQYF
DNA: TGTGCCAGCAGCTGGCGGGGGGCCCCAGAGACCCAGTACTTC

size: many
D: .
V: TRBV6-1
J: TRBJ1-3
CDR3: CASSEGQPGNTIYF
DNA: TGTGCCAGCAGTGAAGGACAGCCTGGAAACACCATATATTTT

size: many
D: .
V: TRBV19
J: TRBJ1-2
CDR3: CASSLSDGIFYGYTF
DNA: TGTGCCAGTAGTCTATCCGACGGGATTTTCTATGGCTACACCTTC

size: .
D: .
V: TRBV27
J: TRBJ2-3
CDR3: CASSFHGEDTQYF
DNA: TGTGCCAGCAGTTTCCACGGGGAAGATACGCAGTATTTT

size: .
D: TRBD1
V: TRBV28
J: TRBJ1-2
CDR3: CASTPDRVYGYTF
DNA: TGTGCCAGCACCCCTGACAGGGTCTATGGCTACACCTTC